A selection of T cell receptor beta chains follows, all from one sample in a study of shared clonotypes between healthy human individuals. This table comes from immunoSEQ multiplex PCR, and its TCRdb copy is limited to in-frame clones, with some not included. The sample lists 2.3 million or so clones, more than 85% occurring once. The sequenced sample was naive CD4+ T cells from PBMCs. These TCRs come from a man aged 18 to 29 in good health. Some clones in this sample may be carry-over from other donors' samples. CDR3s include the opening cysteine and the closing phenylalanine or tryptophan. The D gene is left open where the match is weak. Clone sizes are given selectively: once, few, many, or a class where the clone is expanded.

size	D	V	J	DNA	CDR3
-	TRBD1	TRBV7-3	TRBJ2-2	TGTGCCAGCAGCTTATTGGGGACAGGTCCCGGGGAGCTGTTTTTT	CASSLLGTGPGELFF
-	-	TRBV6-6	TRBJ1-1	TGTGCCAGCAGTTCTGCCCGTGGGGTGGGGAACACTGAAGCTTTCTTT	CASSSARGVGNTEAFF
-	-	TRBV9	TRBJ2-7	TGTGCCAGCAGCGTAGACGGCCAACGGGGGGCGCAGTACTTC	CASSVDGQRGAQYF
-	TRBD1	TRBV19	TRBJ1-5	TGTGCCAGTAGTATGATGGGACAGGATCAGCCCCAGCATTTT	CASSMMGQDQPQHF
-	-	TRBV25-1	TRBJ2-3	TGTGCCAGCAGTGACTGGGCTGGGGACACAGATACGCAGTATTTT	CASSDWAGDTDTQYF
-	-	TRBV6-5	TRBJ2-3	TGTGCCAGCAACCGGGACTTCTCTAGCACAGATACGCAGTATTTT	CASNRDFSSTDTQYF
-	TRBD1	TRBV5-4	TRBJ2-7	TGTGCCAGCAGCTTGGGCCCCCTCGCGATTAGAGGGGGCGCGATGAACGAGCAGTACTTC	CASSLGPLAIRGGAMNEQYF
-	-	TRBV28	TRBJ1-1	TGTGCCAGCAGTGAACCCATTGCCGAAGCTTTCTTT	CASSEPIAEAFF
-	-	TRBV19	TRBJ1-2	TGTGCCAGTAGAGGGGAAGGGGGCTACACCTTC	CASRGEGGYTF
-	TRBD2	TRBV28	TRBJ2-7	TGTGCCAGCAGTTCCTCAAGGACTAGCGGGAGATTTAACGAGCAGTACTTC	CASSSSRTSGRFNEQYF
-	-	TRBV12-5	TRBJ1-3	TGTGCTAGTGCTAAGGACATCGCCTCTGGAAACACCATATATTTT	CASAKDIASGNTIYF
-	-	TRBV4-2	TRBJ1-1	TGTGCCAGCAGCCCGGAAGATGGGAGACTTGGATTT	CASSPEDGRLGF
-	-	TRBV11-2	TRBJ2-1	TGTGCCAGCAGCGGCCCGGAAATTGAGCAGTTCTTC	CASSGPEIEQFF
-	-	TRBV4-3	TRBJ2-4	TGCGCCAGCAGCCAAGATCTCGGCAGGGGGGTCAAAAACATTCAGTACTTC	CASSQDLGRGVKNIQYF
-	-	TRBV18	TRBJ1-1	TGTGCCAGCTCACCACGGGAAAACACTGAAGCTTTCTTT	CASSPRENTEAFF
-	TRBD1	TRBV5-4	TRBJ1-2	TGTGCCAGCAGCCCCAGACAGGGGAATGGCTACACCTTC	CASSPRQGNGYTF
-	TRBD2	TRBV29-1	TRBJ2-1	TGCAGCGTTGACGGGATAGCGGAGCGGGGGTACAATGAGCAGTTCTTC	CSVDGIAERGYNEQFF
-	TRBD1	TRBV6-4	TRBJ2-3	TGTGCCAGCAGTGACCGCCGACAGGGGTTCAATACGCAGTATTTT	CASSDRRQGFNTQYF
-	-	TRBV7-2	TRBJ2-1	TGTGCCAGCACCTGGGGGGCCAGCTCCTACAATGAGCAGTTCTTC	CASTWGASSYNEQFF
-	-	TRBV7-6	TRBJ1-4	TGTGCCAGCAGCTTAAGTGACGGCACGAATGAAAAACTGTTTTTT	CASSLSDGTNEKLFF
-	TRBD2	TRBV4-3	TRBJ2-3	TGCGCCAGCAGCCAAGTAGCGGGCGGGTTAGGGACAGATACGCAGTATTTT	CASSQVAGGLGTDTQYF
-	-	TRBV18	TRBJ2-2	TGTGCCAGCTCACCACTCACTAGGGGTACCGGGGAGCTGTTTTTT	CASSPLTRGTGELFF
-	-	TRBV6-6	TRBJ1-1	TGTGCCAGCAGGTACAATCAGGCCGCTGAAGCTTTCTTT	CASRYNQAAEAFF
-	TRBD2	TRBV18	TRBJ2-7	TGTGCCAGCTCACCTACCGCTAGCGGGAGATACGAGCAGTACTTC	CASSPTASGRYEQYF
once	TRBD1	TRBV7-2	TRBJ1-2	TGTGCCAGCAGAGAACAGGGGCGAGCCTATGGCTACACCTTC	CASREQGRAYGYTF
-	-	TRBV6-1	TRBJ2-7	TGTGCCAGCAGTTGGGAAAGCTACGAGCAGTACTTC	CASSWESYEQYF
-	TRBD2	TRBV29-1	TRBJ2-3	TGCAGCGTCCCGACTAGCGGGAGTCTGGCAGATACGCAGTATTTT	CSVPTSGSLADTQYF
-	-	TRBV7-2	TRBJ2-7	TGTGCCAGCAGCTTGACCACAGGGTTCGGCGAGCAGTACTTC	CASSLTTGFGEQYF
-	-	TRBV4-1	TRBJ2-7	TGCGCCAGCAGCCAAGTGGTAACTAGCCGCCGAGGAGAACAGTACTTC	CASSQVVTSRRGEQYF
-	-	TRBV13	TRBJ2-3	TGTGCCAGCAGCTTACAGGGCACCAGCACAGATACGCAGTATTTT	CASSLQGTSTDTQYF
-	-	TRBV11-2	TRBJ2-7	TGTGCCAGCAGCAGAGCAGGGGTCCGCGGCGGCGAGCAGTACTTC	CASSRAGVRGGEQYF
once	-	TRBV7-3	TRBJ2-5	TGTGCCAGCAGCCAAGGCCCTAACGACCGGGAGACCCAGTACTTC	CASSQGPNDRETQYF
-	-	TRBV15	TRBJ1-2	TGTGCCACCAGCAGAGACCGGAACTATGGCTACACCTTC	CATSRDRNYGYTF
once	-	TRBV6-1	TRBJ1-1	TGTGCCAGCAGTGCAGAGTGGGGTCTCGTGAACACTGAAGCTTTCTTT	CASSAEWGLVNTEAFF
-	-	TRBV11-1	TRBJ1-5	TGTGCCAGCAGCCACCCGGGACGGGCTAATCAGCCCCAGCATTTT	CASSHPGRANQPQHF
-	TRBD2	TRBV11-3	TRBJ2-5	TGTGCCAGCAGCTTATTCTCTAGCGGGAGAAGGGAGTTGGGAGAGACCCAGTACTTC	CASSLFSSGRRELGETQYF
-	-	TRBV6-5	TRBJ1-3	TGTGCCAGCAGGCAGACAGTTCTCGGAAACACCATATATTTT	CASRQTVLGNTIYF
-	TRBD1	TRBV19	TRBJ2-7	TGTGCCAGTAGATTCCGGGACAGCTACGAGCAGTACTTC	CASRFRDSYEQYF
-	TRBD1	TRBV5-1	TRBJ1-2	TGCGCCAGCAGCCCCGGGACAGGGCTGGTTGGCTACACCTTC	CASSPGTGLVGYTF
-	-	TRBV7-2	TRBJ2-7	TGTGCCAGCAGCTTAGGGGGGGTAGGCGGGTACGAGCAGTACTTC	CASSLGGVGGYEQYF
-	TRBD1	TRBV7-2	TRBJ2-5	TGTGCCAGCAGCTCGAGGACAGGGGGCTCACGGGAGACCCAGTACTTC	CASSSRTGGSRETQYF
-	TRBD2	TRBV6-5	TRBJ2-5	TGTGCCAGCAGTTCAACCCCGGGACTAGGGGGTGAGACCCAGTACTTC	CASSSTPGLGGETQYF
few	-	TRBV6-5	TRBJ1-5	TGTGCCAGCAGGGACAGTCAAAGGAATCAGCCCCAGCATTTT	CASRDSQRNQPQHF
once	-	TRBV7-3	TRBJ2-2	TGTGCCAGCAGCTTAAAAGCGATCACCGGGGAGCTGTTTTTT	CASSLKAITGELFF
-	-	TRBV11-2	TRBJ2-2	TGTGCCAGCAGCTTAGATGGGGTCCGCGCCGGGGAGCTGTTTTTT	CASSLDGVRAGELFF
-	-	TRBV2	TRBJ2-5	TGTGCCAGCAGTGAACGAGAGACCCAGTACTTC	CASSERETQYF